Below are 7 T cell receptor beta chains sequenced from a single sample in a study of sequential checkpoint blockade in melanoma. Only in-frame clones appear in the TCRdb table, and some are missing; sequencing was by immunoSEQ multiplex PCR. The data show 13,000 or so clones, with 25% to 30% seen just once and roughly 15% held by the top ten. Treatment given: randomized to nivolumab then ipilimumab (arm A) or the reverse (arm B). The sample consisted of tumor tissue (inferred from file names), taken from a patient given nivolumab and ipilimumab in sequence. These receptors were taken from a human donor with melanoma.

The V and J genes are TRBV15 and TRBJ2-5; 10 positions match TRBD2. The CDR3 totals 17 residues. Germline V CDR1 and CDR2: LNHNV, YYDKDF (reference sequence). V lost 4 bases, J lost 4 bases, and 12 bases stayed unmatched. DNA for the CDR3: TGTGCCACCAGCAAAGACCCAGCGGGAGGGCCGCGAGAGACCCAGTACTTC. It translates to CATSKDPAGGPRETQYF.

The V and J genes are TRBV28 and TRBJ1-2, with 11 bases matching TRBD1. The CDR3 totals 17 residues. Germline assignment: CDR1 MDHEN and CDR2 SYDVKM. After removal of 6 bases from V and 4 bases from J, the junction contained 13 bases not matched to a gene. The CDR3 coding sequence is TGTGCCAGCAGGCCCCCGGGACAGGGGGGGTGGGGCTATGGCTACACCTTC. Protein sequence: CASRPPGQGGWGYGYTF.

This clone was picked up a small number of times. V and J are TRBV28 and TRBJ1-5; the D gene is possibly TRBD1 (5 bases). Trimming pared 1 base from V and 3 bases from J, leaving 7 bases between. The CDR3 runs to 14 residues. From germline, CDR1 is MDHEN and CDR2 SYDVKM. CDR3 sequence reads: CASSLSGLNQPQHF. DNA for the CDR3: TGTGCCAGCAGTTTATCGGGGCTCAATCAGCCCCAGCATTTT.

This clone occurred a few times. The chain carries TRBV19 and TRBJ2-7; D not certain. Between the trimmed V and J ends, which lost 2 bases and 0 bases, there was a span of 26 bases. The CDR3 loop spans 20 amino acids. Germline V gives CDR1 LNHDA, CDR2 SQIVND (reference sequence). The DNA of the CDR3 is TGTGCCAGTAGTATACGGGCCATAGTACCGTCTAACCTCTCCTCCTACGAGCAGTACTTC. The encoded protein is CASSIRAIVPSNLSSYEQYF.

This clone has only a few counts. This chain connects TRBV9 to TRBJ2-3; no clear D gene. V was cut by 3 bases and J by 1 base, with 3 bases left in between. Germline loops: CDR1 SGDLS, CDR2 YYNGEE. CDR3 length: 12 amino acids. The CDR3, as DNA: TGTGCCAGCAGCGCGGGCACAGATACGCAGTATTTT. Translation gives CASSAGTDTQYF.

The chain recombines TRBV19 with TRBJ2-5; perhaps TRBD2 as D (5 bases). Germline V gene data show CDR1 as LNHDA and CDR2 as SQIVND (reference sequence). This CDR3 is 15 amino acids long. V gave up 0 bases and J gave up 2 bases, with 10 bases separating them. This CDR3 reads CASSIDLGSQETQYF. The CDR3 bases are TGTGCCAGTAGTATAGACCTAGGGAGTCAAGAGACCCAGTACTTC.

This clone was detected a few times. The chain joins TRBV6-8 to TRBJ2-3; 15 bases align to TRBD2. Germline V lookup: CDR1 MNHGY, CDR2 SAAAGT. V gave up 6 bases and J gave up 3 bases; unmatched junction bases: 10. The CDR3 runs to 18 residues. The CDR3 here is CASSRGLAGGDMTDTQYF. The CDR3 nucleotides are TGTGCCAGCAGCAGGGGACTAGCGGGAGGAGATATGACAGATACGCAGTATTTT.